Each of the 24 T cell receptor beta chains below was sequenced from the same sample in a study of OX40 agonist ivuxolimab in advanced cancers. Library creation used the immunoSEQ multiplex PCR assay. TCRdb obtained this table from immuneACCESS and retained in-frame rearrangements with V and J assigned. These tables miss some clones; where compared with another copy, unresolved V genes account for less than half of the shortfall, and the remainder is unexplained. This sample lists about 58,000 clones; around 88% were detected once. The ten largest make up more than 0.5% of the sample. The sample in question was CD4+ or CD8+ T cells sorted from blood, obtained in a trial of the OX40 agonist ivuxolimab. These TCRs come from an adult with an advanced solid tumor such as melanoma, head and neck, liver or kidney cancer.

This sequence joins TRBV19 and TRBJ2-5; D uncertain. The CDR3 runs to 13 residues. Germline loops: CDR1 LNHDA, CDR2 SQIVND (reference sequence). V gave up 5 bases and J gave up 5 bases, with 12 bases separating them. This CDR3 is CASSDLVGETQYF. The CDR3 nucleotides are TGTGCCAGTAGTGATTTAGTGGGGGAGACCCAGTACTTC.

The chain links TRBV6-5 to TRBJ2-7, with D hard to call. This CDR3 region has 14 residues. Germline CDR1 and CDR2: MNHEY and SVGAGI. V gave up 4 bases and J gave up 2 bases, with 12 bases separating them. Written as DNA, the CDR3 is TGTGCCAGCAGTTTAGGGTCTGGGACCTACGAGCAGTACTTC. Its protein is CASSLGSGTYEQYF.

The chain links TRBV6-1 to TRBJ1-1; 9 bases line up with TRBD1. After removal of 4 bases from V and 0 bases from J, the junction contained 6 bases not matched to a gene. The CDR3 totals 16 residues. Germline CDR1 reads MNHNS; CDR2 reads SASEGT. The CDR3: CASSARGQGLNTEAFF. DNA of the CDR3: TGTGCCAGCAGTGCCCGGGGACAGGGACTGAACACTGAAGCTTTCTTT.

V is TRBV19 and J is TRBJ2-1, with 14 bases fitting TRBD2. Germline V gives CDR1 LNHDA, CDR2 SQIVND (reference sequence). This CDR3 has 16 residues. V lost 5 bases and J lost 5; bases outside the gene matches: 5. The CDR3 nucleotides are TGTGCCAGTAGTGCACCGGGACTAGCGGGAGACAATGAGCAGTTCTTC. Residues: CASSAPGLAGDNEQFF.

This clone came up once. The chain combines TRBV5-1 with TRBJ2-1, with D uncertain. Germline lookup yields CDR1 SGHRS and CDR2 YFSETQ. Trimming left V 3 bases short and J 8 bases short, with 6 bases between. This CDR3 is 11 amino acids long. DNA for the CDR3: TGCGCCAGCAGCTCGCAGTATGAGCAGTTCTTC. It is translated as CASSSQYEQFF.

This sequence joins TRBV7-2 and TRBJ2-5; tentatively, D is TRBD1 (5 bases). In germline, CDR1 is SGHTA, CDR2 FQGNSA. This CDR3 region has 16 residues. V gave up 0 bases and J gave up 6 bases, with 17 bases separating them. This CDR3 reads CASSLAPAGSKKTQYF. The DNA for the CDR3 is TGTGCCAGCAGCTTAGCCCCGGCAGGGTCTAAGAAGACCCAGTACTTC. Using reference TRBV7-2 and TRBJ2-5 for the parts outside the CDR3, the full variable domain is GAGVSQSPSNKVTEKGKDVELRCDPISGHTALYWYRQSLGQGLEFLIYFQGNSAPDKSGLPSDRFSAERTGGSVSTLTIQRTQQEDSAVYLCASSLAPAGSKKTQYFGPGTRLLVL.

The chain recombines TRBV6-1 with TRBJ1-5; 10 bases map to TRBD1. Germline V CDR1 and CDR2: MNHNS, SASEGT. The V segment lost 6 bases and the J segment 6 bases; nucleotides outside the gene matches: 8. The length of the CDR3 is 15 residues. CDR3 sequence (DNA): TGTGCCAGCAGCCCCGGACAGGGGGGAGGTCAGCCCCAGCATTTT. As protein: CASSPGQGGGQPQHF.

This sequence joins TRBV29-1 and TRBJ2-3; TRBD1 matches 11 bases. The CDR3 is made up of 16 amino acids. Germline lookup yields CDR1 SQVTM and CDR2 ANQGSEA. Trimming at V came to 8 bases and at J to 6 bases, leaving 16 bases not matched to a gene. The CDR3 protein is CSIPYASGQGGDTQYF. CDR3 DNA: TGCAGCATCCCCTATGCGTCGGGACAGGGGGGGGATACGCAGTATTTT.

This rearrangement joins TRBV11-2 to TRBJ2-7; no reliable D call. The CDR3 has 11 residues. The germline V gene encodes CDR1 SGHAT and CDR2 FQNNGV. Trimming stripped 1 base from V and 5 bases from J, with 3 bases between. The CDR3 coding sequence is TGTGCCAGCAGCTTAGTGAACGAGCAGTACTTC. Translating it yields CASSLVNEQYF.

The chain combines TRBV30 with TRBJ2-2; unclear D gene. This CDR3 is built from 14 residues. From germline, CDR1 is GTSNPN and CDR2 SVGIG (reference sequence). V dropped 5 bases and J dropped 2 bases, with 12 bases sitting between them. CDR3 protein: CAWGRETNTGELFF. CDR3 coding DNA: TGTGCCTGGGGCCGTGAAACAAACACCGGGGAGCTGTTTTTT.

Comments on this clone: This sample also contains other DNA sequences that code for the same CDR3. The CDR3 sequence is CASSEQGVGTDTQYF. CDR3 sequence (DNA): TGTGCCAGCAGCGAACAGGGAGTCGGCACAGATACGCAGTATTTT. The chain couples TRBV7-3 to TRBJ2-3; D might be TRBD1 (6 bases). CDR1 is SGHTA, CDR2 FQGTGA, per germline. V lost 5 bases, J lost 1 base, and 13 bases lay in between. CDR3 length: 15 residues. The full variable domain, with the rest looked up from reference TRBV7-3 and TRBJ2-3, is GAGVSQTPSNKVTEKGKYVELRCDPISGHTALYWYRQSLGQGPEFLIYFQGTGAADDSGLPNDRFFAVRPEGSVSTLKIQRTERGDSAVYLCASSEQGVGTDTQYFGPGTRLTVL.

The J gene is TRBJ2-2, the V gene TRBV5-1, with 8 bases fitting TRBD1. CDR3 length equals 16 residues. Germline CDR1 reads SGHRS; CDR2 reads YFSETQ. V lost 3 bases and J lost 6; bases outside the gene matches: 10. CDR3 in DNA: TGCGCCAGCAGCTCCTCAGACAGGGGCGGGGCCGGGGAGCTGTTTTTT. Its translation is CASSSSDRGGAGELFF.

This chain joins TRBV6-6 and TRBJ1-3, with no clear D. Trimming pared 0 bases from V and 4 bases from J, leaving 13 bases between. There are 16 residues in the CDR3. The germline gives CDR1 MNHNY, CDR2 SVGAGI (reference sequence). CDR3 bases: TGTGCCAGCAGTTACTCTTCCGATGGGTTGGGAAACACCATATATTTT. Amino acid sequence: CASSYSSDGLGNTIYF.

The chain employs TRBV6-6 and TRBJ2-7; D tentatively fits TRBD1 or TRBD2 (5 bases each). Germline CDR1 reads MNHNY; CDR2 reads SVGAGI (reference sequence). Between the trimmed V and J ends, which lost 6 bases and 2 bases, there was a span of 17 bases. CDR3 length equals 15 residues. The CDR3 protein is CASRLRRDGTYEQYF. The CDR3 DNA follows: TGTGCCAGCAGGCTTCGTCGGGACGGAACCTACGAGCAGTACTTC.

This chain links TRBV2 with TRBJ2-7; 9 bases are a match to TRBD1. J was trimmed by 3 bases and V by 5 bases; bases with no gene match: 5. The CDR3 runs to 14 residues. Germline CDR1 is SNHLY and CDR2 is FYNNEI. CDR3 region: CASSLRGQGYEQYF. In DNA, the CDR3 is TGTGCCAGCAGTTTGAGGGGACAGGGCTACGAGCAGTACTTC.

This clone came up once. V and J are TRBV11-2 and TRBJ2-2; D may be TRBD2 (6 bases). Germline assignment: CDR1 SGHAT and CDR2 FQNNGV. This CDR3 has 14 amino acids. V was clipped by 3 bases and J by 6 bases, with 11 bases between them. CDR3 region: CASSFGSKAGELFF. The CDR3 bases are TGTGCCAGCAGCTTCGGGAGTAAGGCCGGGGAGCTGTTTTTT.

This clone appeared once. This chain joins TRBV7-9 and TRBJ2-1; 9 bases are shared with TRBD2. Germline V gives CDR1 SEHNR, CDR2 FQNEAQ (reference sequence). The CDR3 contains 14 residues. Trimming removed 6 bases from V and 6 bases from J; junction bases left unmatched: 6. The CDR3 is CASRWTSDSNEQFF. The CDR3 bases are TGTGCCAGCAGGTGGACTAGCGACTCCAATGAGCAGTTCTTC. The variable domain in full, with the rest retrieved from reference TRBV7-9 and TRBJ2-1, is DTGVSQNPRHKITKRGQNVTFRCDPISEHNRLYWYRQTLGQGPEFLTYFQNEAQLEKSRLLSDRFSAERPKGSFSTLEIQRTEQGDSAMYLCASRWTSDSNEQFFGPGTRLTVL.

The rearrangement uses TRBV19 and TRBJ2-1; D gene uncertain. CDR3 length: 18 residues. Trimming took 8 bases from V and 3 from J, leaving 26 bases between them. Germline lookup yields CDR1 LNHDA and CDR2 SQIVND (reference sequence). For the CDR3, the DNA is TGTGCCAGTTCCCCACTCGTGGGTACGAGTATAGGCTACAATGAGCAGTTCTTC. Its protein product is CASSPLVGTSIGYNEQFF.

J is TRBJ2-1 and V is TRBV4-1; D is ambiguous. Trimming removed 0 bases at V and 10 bases at J, with 13 bases between. Germline assignment: CDR1 MGHRA and CDR2 YSYEKL. This CDR3 has 14 amino acids. CDR3 nucleotide sequence: TGCGCCAGCAGCCAAGATAGTACCGTGGGCGAGCAGTTCTTC. This codes for CASSQDSTVGEQFF.

The genes are TRBV5-4 and TRBJ2-2; unclear D gene. CDR1 and CDR2 from the germline V gene are SGHNT and YYREEE (reference sequence). Trimming left V 9 bases short and J 5 bases short, with 20 bases between. The CDR3 length is 15 residues. The CDR3 DNA reads TGTGCCACCACGTCGGGTGGTATTGTTACCGGGGAGCTGTTTTTT. Its translation is CATTSGGIVTGELFF.

V gene TRBV28 combines with J gene TRBJ1-4, with 12 bases lining up with TRBD1. V was pared by 2 bases and J by 6 bases, with 13 bases of the junction left unmatched. The V gene's germline CDR1 is MDHEN and CDR2 SYDVKM. The CDR3 is made up of 19 amino acids. Here the CDR3 reads CASSLSGRGQGAGDEKLFF. In DNA form, the CDR3 reads TGTGCCAGCAGTTTAAGTGGGAGGGGACAGGGGGCTGGTGATGAAAAACTGTTTTTT.

On this clone itself: Sequence at one end of the junction differs from germline and may be a read error. The rearrangement joins TRBV7-2 to TRBJ2-1; no clear D gene. The CDR3 runs to 9 residues. Per germline, CDR1 SGHTA and CDR2 FQGNSA. The CDR3 nucleotides read TGTGCCAGCAGCCCCCTATTGGTCTTC. It specifies CASSPLLVF. The full variable domain, completed using reference TRBV7-2 and TRBJ2-1, is GAGVSQSPSNKVTEKGKDVELRCDPISGHTALYWYRQSLGQGLEFLIYFQGNSAPDKSGLPSDRFSAERTGGSVSTLTIQRTQQEDSAVYLCASSPLLVFGPGTRLTVL.

J is TRBJ2-7 and V is TRBV13; 7 nucleotides agree with TRBD2. The trim removed 5 bases at V and 3 bases at J, leaving 13 bases unmatched. The CDR3 consists of 16 residues. Per germline, CDR1 PRHDT and CDR2 FYEKMQ (reference sequence). The CDR3 sequence is CASSPSPGTTHYEQYF. CDR3 nucleotides: TGTGCCAGCAGCCCCTCACCGGGGACTACACACTACGAGCAGTACTTC.

V gene TRBV18 combines with J gene TRBJ2-3; possibly TRBD2 for D (5 bases). V lost 3 bases to trimming and J lost 6 bases, with 10 bases between them. The CDR3 is 13 residues long. CDR1 and CDR2 from the germline V gene are KGHSH and LQKENI. CDR3 nucleotide sequence: TGTGCCAGCTCACCGGACTTGGGGGATACGCAGTATTTT. Its protein product is CASSPDLGDTQYF.